The 28 T cell receptor beta chains presented below share a single source sample, sequenced in a study of spatial heterogeneity in lung cancer (dated by TCRdb to between 2017 and 2020). The library was produced with 5' RACE. These reads were obtained on a NextSeq 500. In-frame beta chains were kept once TCRdb had trimmed the public reads at Q25 with fastp and called clones with MiXCR. Under each unique CDR3 protein, matching rows form one entry showing the most common genes and DNA. The sample table records about 47,000 distinct CDR3 sequences; about 11% of these occur just once. The ten largest account for more than 25% of the sample. The time point label, read with the paper, signifies: blood at routine non-recurrence follow-up after resection. Sample: PBMCs, taken at follow-up. Receptors were obtained from a male donor with early-stage non-small cell lung cancer.

Ten or more counts support this clonotype. This rearrangement joins TRBV4-3 to TRBJ1-2; TRBD1 agrees at 7 bases. The CDR3 runs to 15 residues. CDR1 and CDR2 (germline): LGHNA, YSLEER. Trimming removed 5 bases from V and 1 base from J; junction bases left unmatched: 7. The chain's CDR3 is CASSYGTEFNYGYTF. CDR3 coding DNA: TGCGCCAGCAGCTATGGGACAGAGTTTAACTATGGCTACACCTTC.

This clonotype turned up a few times. The V and J genes are TRBV7-6 and TRBJ1-1; no clear D. Germline CDR1 SGHVS, CDR2 FNYEAQ. This CDR3 is 14 amino acids long. Trimming cost V 5 bases and J 1 base, with 11 bases left between them. In nucleotides, the CDR3 is TGTGCCAGCAGCCCAAGCTTTGAGAACACTGAAGCTTTCTTT. As protein: CASSPSFENTEAFF.

Ten or more counts support this clonotype. The chain is built from TRBV7-2 and TRBJ1-1; D unresolved. This CDR3 spans 13 amino acids. The V gene lost 5 bases and the J gene lost 5 bases, with 12 bases spanning the gap. Germline CDR1 is SGHTA and CDR2 is FQGNSA. The CDR3 DNA is TGTGCCAGCAGCCCTCTAACGGGTACTGAAGCTTTCTTT. The encoded protein is CASSPLTGTEAFF.

In its sample, this clonotype was seen a few times. The V call is TRBV6-5, the J call TRBJ2-2; D ambiguous. Germline V CDR1 and CDR2: MNHEY, SVGAGI. CDR3 length equals 14 residues. Trimming took off 6 bases at V and 2 bases at J, with 10 bases between the two ends. CDR3 residues: CASSLPSNTGELFF. The DNA for the CDR3 is TGTGCCAGCAGCCTCCCCTCCAACACCGGGGAGCTGTTTTTT.

V and J are TRBV7-8 and TRBJ1-5, with D perhaps matching TRBD1 (6 bases). Per germline, CDR1 SGHVS and CDR2 FQNEAQ. Deletions cut 0 bases from V and 7 bases from J, with 16 bases between. The CDR3 is 16 residues long. CDR3 amino acids: CASSLAFWGRLQPQHF. In DNA, the CDR3 is TGTGCCAGCAGCTTAGCTTTCTGGGGGCGTTTGCAGCCCCAGCATTTT. Full variable domain (missing parts from reference TRBV7-8 and TRBJ1-5): GAGVSQSPRYKVAKRGQDVALRCDPISGHVSLFWYQQALGQGPEFLTYFQNEAQLDKSGLPSDRFFAERPEGSVSTLKIQRTQQEDSAVYLCASSLAFWGRLQPQHFGDGTRLSIL.

This clonotype was counted ten times or more. The chain carries TRBV6-2 or TRBV6-3 and TRBJ2-7; D unresolved. The CDR3 is 13 residues long. V lost 3 bases, J lost 2 bases, and 8 bases lay in between. CDR1 and CDR2 (germline): MNHEY, SVGEGT. CDR3 sequence: CASSYEDTYEQYF. The CDR3 nucleotides read TGTGCCAGCAGTTATGAGGATACCTACGAGCAGTACTTC.

Many counts were recorded for this clonotype. As DNA, the CDR3 is TGTGCCAGCAGCCGTAGCATGAACACTGAAGCTTTCTTT. Its translation is CASSRSMNTEAFF. The rearrangement uses TRBV3-1 and TRBJ1-1; D is uncertain. Germline V gene sequence: CDR1 LGHDT, CDR2 YNNKEL (reference sequence). V lost 4 bases to trimming and J lost 0 bases, with 6 bases between them. The CDR3 loop spans 13 amino acids.

This clonotype appeared many times. This chain links TRBV5-1 with TRBJ1-1; D possibly corresponds to TRBD1 (5 bases). Germline V gene lookup returns CDR1 SGHRS and CDR2 YFSETQ. V was clipped by 0 bases and J by 0 bases, with 12 bases between them. The CDR3 has 16 amino acids. The CDR3 DNA follows: TGCGCCAGCAGCTTGGTGGGGCCCAGTATGAACACTGAAGCTTTCTTT. This sequence encodes CASSLVGPSMNTEAFF.

This chain uses TRBV7-2 with TRBJ2-1, with 7 bases fitting TRBD2. The germline gives CDR1 SGHTA, CDR2 FQGNSA. V shed 3 bases and J 0 bases; nucleotides not matched to a gene: 2. The CDR3 covers 15 residues. DNA of the CDR3: TGTGCCAGCAGCTTCGGGACTAACTCCTACAATGAGCAGTTCTTC. It specifies CASSFGTNSYNEQFF.

This clonotype was seen a few times. This chain joins TRBV7-9 and TRBJ2-5; 7 bases map to TRBD1. The length of the CDR3 is 15 residues. Germline V lookup: CDR1 SEHNR, CDR2 FQNEAQ (reference sequence). V trimming: 7 bases; J trimming: 1 base; junction bases outside the gene matches: 9. This CDR3 reads CASTQTGDSQETQYF. DNA of the CDR3: TGTGCCAGCACCCAAACCGGGGACAGCCAAGAGACCCAGTACTTC.

This clonotype was counted only a few times. The chain combines TRBV5-1 with TRBJ2-2, with unresolved D. V lost 2 bases to trimming and J lost 4 bases, with 6 bases between them. Germline-derived CDR1 and CDR2 are SGHRS and YFSETQ. The CDR3 contains 13 residues. CDR3 coding DNA: TGCGCCAGCAGCTTCGGGCCCACCGGGGAGCTGTTTTTT. Translated: CASSFGPTGELFF.

This clonotype has just a few counts. The chain is built from TRBV4-3 and TRBJ1-1; D uncertain. The CDR3 is 15 residues long. Trimming took 0 bases from V and 4 from J, leaving 12 bases between them. Germline V gene sequence: CDR1 LGHNA, CDR2 YSLEER. CDR3 protein: CASSQDTIPSTEAFF. Here the CDR3 DNA reads TGCGCCAGCAGCCAAGATACGATACCGTCCACTGAAGCTTTCTTT.

This clonotype was counted at least ten times. The J gene is TRBJ2-1, the V gene TRBV20-1; D remains unclear. V lost 2 bases to trimming and J lost 16 bases, with 15 bases between them. The CDR3 is 11 amino acids. Germline loops: CDR1 DFQATT, CDR2 SNEGSKA (reference sequence). The CDR3 is CSARSSGSTFF. The CDR3 nucleotides are TGCAGTGCTAGAAGCTCCGGGTCTACTTTCTTC.

This clonotype appeared many times. The chain links TRBV29-1 to TRBJ2-4; the D is unclear. The CDR3 is made up of 11 amino acids. Per the germline V gene, CDR1 is SQVTM and CDR2 is ANQGSEA. V was cut by 4 bases and J by 6 bases, with 7 bases left in between. The CDR3 region is CSVGLVNIQYF. CDR3 sequence (DNA): TGCAGCGTTGGACTTGTAAACATTCAGTACTTC.

In this sample, this clonotype turned up many times. The gene calls are TRBV20-1 and TRBJ2-3; possible D gene TRBD1, 7 bases. The length of the CDR3 is 15 residues. CDR1 is DFQATT, CDR2 SNEGSKA, per germline (reference sequence). Deletions cut 6 bases from V and 2 bases from J, with 18 bases between. The CDR3: CSAPGGGRNTDTQYF. CDR3 DNA sequence: TGCAGTGCCCCCGGAGGGGGCAGGAACACAGATACGCAGTATTTT.

This clonotype was found many times. J is TRBJ2-7 and V is TRBV5-4, with 11 bases matching TRBD2. V trimming: 0 bases; J trimming: 5 bases; junction bases outside the gene matches: 7. The CDR3 is 16 residues long. CDR1 and CDR2 from the germline V gene are SGHNT and YYREEE (reference sequence). CDR3 in DNA: TGTGCCAGCAGCTTGGCGGTAGCGGGAGGGCCTCACGAGCAGTACTTC. It encodes CASSLAVAGGPHEQYF.

This clonotype was found many times. V gene TRBV7-9 combines with J gene TRBJ1-1; 10 bases are a match to TRBD1. Germline loops: CDR1 SEHNR, CDR2 FQNEAQ (reference sequence). The length of the CDR3 is 15 residues. J gave up 7 bases and V 5 bases, and 10 bases lay outside the gene matches. In DNA, the CDR3 is TGTGCCAGCAGCCTCCGACAGGGGGCTCGCGGTGAAGCTTTCTTT. It translates to CASSLRQGARGEAFF.

This clonotype was seen ten or more times. J is TRBJ2-2 and V is TRBV6-2 or TRBV6-3; TRBD1 matches at 9 bases. The CDR3 is made up of 16 amino acids. CDR1 and CDR2 (germline): MNHEY, SVGEGT. The ends lost 0 bases at V and 4 bases at J; junction bases unmatched: 3. CDR3 nucleotides: TGTGCCAGCAGTTACTCGAGGACAGGGGCCACCGGGGAGCTGTTTTTT. This gives the protein CASSYSRTGATGELFF.

This clonotype came up many times. The chain links TRBV11-2 to TRBJ1-6; 7 positions agree with TRBD1. Germline V gene data show CDR1 as SGHAT and CDR2 as FQNNGV. The CDR3 is made up of 15 amino acids. Trimming at V came to 5 bases and at J to 8 bases, leaving 9 bases not matched to a gene. The CDR3 reads CASSPWTGGDSPLHF. Written as DNA, the CDR3 is TGTGCCAGCAGCCCCTGGACAGGCGGGGATTCACCCCTCCACTTT.

The J gene is TRBJ2-5, the V gene TRBV20-1, with D perhaps TRBD2 (6 bases). The CDR3 extends over 15 amino acids. CDR1 DFQATT and CDR2 SNEGSKA come from the germline V gene (reference sequence). The germline V and J ends were trimmed by 6 bases and 4 bases, with 21 bases remaining between them. The CDR3 is CSASGWRDGPETQYF. The CDR3 DNA reads TGCAGTGCCAGTGGCTGGCGGGATGGCCCAGAGACCCAGTACTTC.

There are many counts of this clonotype. V and J are TRBV21-1 and TRBJ2-3; the D call in the table, TRBD1, was not verified against the DNA. TRBV21-1 is shown as a pseudogene. This CDR3 spans 23 amino acids. CDR3 sequence reads: CASSSWTPHHLTSGIRWADTQYF. DNA for the CDR3: TGTGCCAGCAGCTCATGGACACCTCATCATCTAACCTCGGGGATTCGGTGGGCAGATACGCAGTATTTT.

In its sample, this clonotype was seen many times. The rearrangement links TRBV5-1 to TRBJ1-5, with a possible D match to TRBD1 (5 bases). The CDR3 runs 15 residues. CDR1 and CDR2 from the germline V gene are SGHRS and YFSETQ. The V end lost 1 base, the J end lost 3 bases, and 11 bases lay between the germline ends. The DNA for the CDR3 is TGCGCCAGCAGCTTGACGGGGGATCCCAATCAGCCCCAGCATTTT. Its translation: CASSLTGDPNQPQHF.

This clonotype was seen repeatedly, ten times or more. The gene calls are TRBV27 and TRBJ1-5; D is ambiguous. This CDR3 comprises 14 residues. Germline V gene data show CDR1 as MNHEY and CDR2 as SMNVEV (reference sequence). Trimming took 8 bases from V and 0 from J, leaving 11 bases between them. The CDR3 DNA reads as TGTGCCAGCGGTCCCGTGGGTAGCAATCAGCCCCAGCATTTT. This sequence encodes CASGPVGSNQPQHF.

The sample holds many counts of this clonotype. The gene calls are TRBV6-5 and TRBJ2-7; TRBD2 might be the D (6 bases). The V and J ends lost 6 bases and 2 bases respectively, with 17 bases between them. From germline, CDR1 is MNHEY and CDR2 SVGAGI. The CDR3 is 15 residues long. The CDR3 loop is CASRLRSGDAYEQYF. CDR3 bases: TGTGCCAGCAGGTTACGTTCGGGAGACGCCTACGAGCAGTACTTC.

This clonotype occurred a few times. The chain couples TRBV25-1 to TRBJ2-5; perhaps TRBD1 as D (5 bases). Trimming took 1 base from V and 5 from J, leaving 14 bases between them. This CDR3 is built from 15 residues. The germline V gene encodes CDR1 MGHDK and CDR2 SYGVNS. The CDR3 loop is CASSESGQGGETQYF. The CDR3 DNA reads TGTGCCAGCAGTGAATCGGGCCAGGGTGGGGAGACCCAGTACTTC. The full variable domain, with the rest looked up from reference TRBV25-1 and TRBJ2-5, is EADIYQTPRYLVIGTGKKITLECSQTMGHDKMYWYQQDPGMELHLIHYSYGVNSTEKGDLSSESTVSRIRTEHFPLTLESARPSHTSQYLCASSESGQGGETQYFGPGTRLLVL.

This clonotype has ten or more counts. The chain combines TRBV29-1 with TRBJ1-1, with D unresolved. The CDR3 runs to 8 residues. The germline gives CDR1 SQVTM, CDR2 ANQGSEA. V was clipped by 6 bases and J by 6 bases, with 2 bases between them. CDR3 amino acids: CSVPEAFF. The CDR3 DNA sequence: TGCAGCGTACCTGAAGCTTTCTTT.

The chain carries TRBV20-1 and TRBJ1-3; D not resolved. Trimming cost V 3 bases and J 1 base, with 7 bases left between them. The CDR3 length is 13 residues. Germline CDR1 reads DFQATT; CDR2 reads SNEGSKA (reference sequence). CDR3 nucleotides: TGCAGTGCTAGGCCCGGTTCTGGAAACACCATATATTTT. Amino acid sequence: CSARPGSGNTIYF.

This clonotype came up many times. The V call is TRBV20-1, the J call TRBJ1-1; D might be TRBD1 (6 bases). This CDR3 comprises 11 residues. Germline CDR1 and CDR2: DFQATT and SNEGSKA (reference sequence). Trimming stripped 6 bases from V and 6 bases from J, with 11 bases between. CDR3 DNA: TGCAGTGCAGGGGGGGAGGCTGAAGCTTTCTTT. This codes for CSAGGEAEAFF.